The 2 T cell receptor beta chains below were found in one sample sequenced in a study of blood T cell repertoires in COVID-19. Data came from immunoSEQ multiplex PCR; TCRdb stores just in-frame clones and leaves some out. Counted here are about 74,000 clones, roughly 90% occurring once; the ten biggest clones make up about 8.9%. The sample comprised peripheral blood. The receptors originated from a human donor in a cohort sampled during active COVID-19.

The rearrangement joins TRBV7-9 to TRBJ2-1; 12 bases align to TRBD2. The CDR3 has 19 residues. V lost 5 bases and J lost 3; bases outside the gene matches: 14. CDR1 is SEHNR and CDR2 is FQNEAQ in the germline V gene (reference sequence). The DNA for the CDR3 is TGTGCCAGCAGCCCCCCCGAGGGTCTAGCGGGAGGGGTCTACAATGAGCAGTTCTTC. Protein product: CASSPPEGLAGGVYNEQFF. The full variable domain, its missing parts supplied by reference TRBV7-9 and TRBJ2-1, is DTGVSQNPRHKITKRGQNVTFRCDPISEHNRLYWYRQTLGQGPEFLTYFQNEAQLEKSRLLSDRFSAERPKGSFSTLEIQRTEQGDSAMYLCASSPPEGLAGGVYNEQFFGPGTRLTVL.

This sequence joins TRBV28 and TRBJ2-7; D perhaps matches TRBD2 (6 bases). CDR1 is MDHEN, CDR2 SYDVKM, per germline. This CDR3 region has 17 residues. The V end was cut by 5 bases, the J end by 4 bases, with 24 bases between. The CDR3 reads CASSHAPGTSGDYEQYF. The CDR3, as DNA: TGTGCCAGCAGTCACGCCCCCGGGACTTCGGGAGATTACGAGCAGTACTTC.